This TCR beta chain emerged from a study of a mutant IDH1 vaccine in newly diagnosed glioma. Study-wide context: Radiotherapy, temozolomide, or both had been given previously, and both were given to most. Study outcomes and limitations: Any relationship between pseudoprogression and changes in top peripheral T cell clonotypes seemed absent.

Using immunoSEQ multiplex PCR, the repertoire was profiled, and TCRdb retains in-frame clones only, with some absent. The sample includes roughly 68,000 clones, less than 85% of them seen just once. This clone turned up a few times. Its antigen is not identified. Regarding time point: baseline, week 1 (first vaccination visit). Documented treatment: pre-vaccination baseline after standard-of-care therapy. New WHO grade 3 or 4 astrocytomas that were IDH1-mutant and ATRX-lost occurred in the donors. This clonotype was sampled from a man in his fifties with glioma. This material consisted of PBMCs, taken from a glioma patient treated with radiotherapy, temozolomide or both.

Here the CDR3 reads CASNKAYTEAFF. The CDR3, as DNA: TGTGCCAGCAATAAGGCGTACACTGAAGCTTTCTTT. V usage is TRBV2 and J usage is TRBJ1-1; D remains ambiguous. Trimming left V 7 bases short and J 3 bases short, with 9 bases between. The CDR3 covers 12 residues. Germline V gene data show CDR1 as SNHLY and CDR2 as FYNNEI. Looking up the rest from reference TRBV2 and TRBJ1-1 gives the full variable domain: EPEVTQTPSHQVTQMGQEVILRCVPISNHLYFYWYRQILGQKVEFLVSFYNNEISEKSEIFDDQFSVERPDGSNFTLKIRSTKLEDSAMYFCASNKAYTEAFFGQGTRLTVV.